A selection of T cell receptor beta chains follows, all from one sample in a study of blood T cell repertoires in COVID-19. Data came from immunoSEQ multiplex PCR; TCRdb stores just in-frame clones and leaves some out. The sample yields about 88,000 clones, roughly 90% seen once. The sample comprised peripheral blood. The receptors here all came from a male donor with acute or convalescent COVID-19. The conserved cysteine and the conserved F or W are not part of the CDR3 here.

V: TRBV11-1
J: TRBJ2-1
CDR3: ASSERVTSGYNEQF

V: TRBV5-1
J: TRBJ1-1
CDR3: ASSVGQGLDTEAF

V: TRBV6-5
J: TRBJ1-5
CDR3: ASRVSNQPQH

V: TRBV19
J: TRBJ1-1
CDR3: ASSGRRVEAF

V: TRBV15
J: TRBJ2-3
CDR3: ATSRDLLAGSGDTQY

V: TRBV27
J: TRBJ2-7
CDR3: ASSPNRRVYEQY

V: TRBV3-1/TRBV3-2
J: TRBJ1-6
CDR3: ASSERTGVSPLH

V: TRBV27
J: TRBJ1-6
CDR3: ASSFTGTGSSYNSPLH

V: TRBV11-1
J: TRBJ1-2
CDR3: ASSLESWDRDGYT

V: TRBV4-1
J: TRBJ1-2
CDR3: ASSQESRYGYT

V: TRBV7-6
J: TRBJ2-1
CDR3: ASSLVASSYNEQF

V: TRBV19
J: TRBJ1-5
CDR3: ASMARGRQPQH

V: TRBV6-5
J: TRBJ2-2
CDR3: ASSYLTGELF

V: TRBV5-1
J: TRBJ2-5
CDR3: ASSLRGGPLLQETQY

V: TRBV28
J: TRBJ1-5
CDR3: ASSLWAYNQPQH

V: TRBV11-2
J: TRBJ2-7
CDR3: ASSFITGDYEQY

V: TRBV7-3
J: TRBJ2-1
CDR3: ASSLSGTSGKQF

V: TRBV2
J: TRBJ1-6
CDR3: ASSDYGNSPLH

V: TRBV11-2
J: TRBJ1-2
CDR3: ASSLDRERGQMGGYT

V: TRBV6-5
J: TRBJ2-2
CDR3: ASKEHYANTGELF

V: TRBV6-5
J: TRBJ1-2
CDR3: ASSREGGYT

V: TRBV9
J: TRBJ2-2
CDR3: ASSSTTSGGAVDTGELF

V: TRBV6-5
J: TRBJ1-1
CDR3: AEGPNTEAF

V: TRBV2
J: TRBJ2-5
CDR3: ASRPLAGGPQETQY

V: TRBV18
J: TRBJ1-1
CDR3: ASSHPGTGKDTEAF

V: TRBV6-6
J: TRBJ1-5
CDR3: ASSYTQSGNQPQH

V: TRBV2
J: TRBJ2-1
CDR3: ASSPFGQYNEQF

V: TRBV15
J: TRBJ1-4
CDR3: ATSGSTGGNEKLF

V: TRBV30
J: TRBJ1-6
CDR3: AWTGQGNSPLH

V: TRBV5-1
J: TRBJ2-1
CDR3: ASSLTGSSYNEQF

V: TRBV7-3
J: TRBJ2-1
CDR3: ASSPRQGAFGEQF

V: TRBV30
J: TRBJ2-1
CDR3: AWTKRGGNEQF

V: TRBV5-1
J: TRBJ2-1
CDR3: ASSLAGLYNEQF

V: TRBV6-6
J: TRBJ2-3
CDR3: ASSSESDTQY

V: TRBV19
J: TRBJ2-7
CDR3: ASSIKGQAALIYEQY

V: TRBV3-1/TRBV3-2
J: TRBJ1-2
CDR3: ASSHAPGAGYGYT

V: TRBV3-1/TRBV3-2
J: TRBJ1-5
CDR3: ASSQVGGNQPQH

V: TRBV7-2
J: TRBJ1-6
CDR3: ASSLRRQRSPLH

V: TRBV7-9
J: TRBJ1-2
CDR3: ASSPQDYGYT

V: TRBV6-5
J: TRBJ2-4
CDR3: ASTTTGGNIQY

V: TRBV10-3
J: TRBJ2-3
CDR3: AISRDSSSTDTQY

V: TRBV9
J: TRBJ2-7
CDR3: ASSVGQGVGYEQY

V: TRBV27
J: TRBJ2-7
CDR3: ASSSGQGGREQY

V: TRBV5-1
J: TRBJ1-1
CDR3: ASSLTGPNTEAF

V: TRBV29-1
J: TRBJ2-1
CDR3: SVATGTHYNEQF

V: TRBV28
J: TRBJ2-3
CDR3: ASSHQLPKGNTQY

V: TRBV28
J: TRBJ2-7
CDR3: ASSPTGQKSYEQY

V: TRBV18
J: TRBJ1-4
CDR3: ASSPAATNEKLF

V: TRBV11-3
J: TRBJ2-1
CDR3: ASSLGGQGRYNEQF